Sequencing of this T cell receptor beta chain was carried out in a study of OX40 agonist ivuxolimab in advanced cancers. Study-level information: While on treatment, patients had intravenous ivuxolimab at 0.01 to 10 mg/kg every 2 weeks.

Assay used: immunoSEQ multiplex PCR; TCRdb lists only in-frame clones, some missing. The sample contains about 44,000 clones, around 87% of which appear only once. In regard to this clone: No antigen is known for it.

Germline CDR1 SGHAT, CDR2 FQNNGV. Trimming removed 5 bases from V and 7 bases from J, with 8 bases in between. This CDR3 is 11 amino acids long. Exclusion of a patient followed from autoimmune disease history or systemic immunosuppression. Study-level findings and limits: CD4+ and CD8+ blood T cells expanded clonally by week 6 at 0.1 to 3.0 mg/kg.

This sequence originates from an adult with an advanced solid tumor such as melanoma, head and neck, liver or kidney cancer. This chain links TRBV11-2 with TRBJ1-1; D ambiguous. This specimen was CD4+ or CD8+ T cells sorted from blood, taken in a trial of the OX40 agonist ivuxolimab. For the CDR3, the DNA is TGTGCCAGCAGCGTTTTCGGTGAAGCTTTCTTT. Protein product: CASSVFGEAFF.